Presented here are 17 T cell receptor beta chains from one specimen sequenced in a study of blood T cells in healthy people across ages. A second PCR, run for about 6 to 12 cycles, used a sample-barcoded 5' primer plus a J-beta primer mix. TCRdb re-derived calls from the 5' RACE reads in MiXCR, one entry per CDR3 protein. In the table there are about 1.4 million distinct CDR3 sequences, 45% to 70% of which are singletons. Sequenced material: blood. Receptor source: a young man in good health.

The chain couples TRBV5-1 to TRBJ1-5; unclear D gene. Germline loops: CDR1 SGHRS, CDR2 YFSETQ. CDR3 length: 14 residues. The V gene lost 4 bases and the J gene lost 4 bases, with 12 bases spanning the gap. In DNA form, the CDR3 reads TGCGCCAGCAGCCCGGGCGTGACAAATCAGCCCCAGCATTTT. This translates into CASSPGVTNQPQHF.

The V and J genes are TRBV7-9 and TRBJ2-7; unclear D gene. The germline V and J ends were trimmed by 5 bases and 6 bases, with 11 bases remaining between them. This CDR3 is 12 amino acids long. Looked up from germline, CDR1 is SEHNR and CDR2 is FQNEAQ (reference sequence). DNA for the CDR3: TGTGCCAGCAGCCCCGAGTGGAGCGAGCAGTACTTC. Translating it yields CASSPEWSEQYF.

The V call is TRBV6-1, the J call TRBJ2-1; a weak D match, TRBD2 (7 bases). Germline V lookup: CDR1 MNHNS, CDR2 SASEGT. Trimming left V 6 bases short and J 11 bases short, with 14 bases between. This CDR3 has 12 residues. CDR3 sequence (DNA): TGTGCCAGCAGGGGGGCTAGCGGCAAGCAGTTCTTC. Its translation: CASRGASGKQFF.

The chain links TRBV6-1 to TRBJ2-7; D ambiguous. V was shortened by 7 bases and J by 5 bases, with 15 bases between the two germline ends. The CDR3 is 13 residues long. Per the germline V gene, CDR1 is MNHNS and CDR2 is SASEGT. The CDR3 region has the DNA TGTGCCAGCAACCCTAGACTGGACCACGAGCAGTACTTC. Translating gives CASNPRLDHEQYF.

This clonotype was seen a handful of times. In DNA form, the CDR3 reads TGTGCCAGCAGCTTCGGAGTACGAGCTGGGGTGCAAGAGACCCAGTACTTC. Its translation: CASSFGVRAGVQETQYF. V and J are TRBV11-2 and TRBJ2-5; no definite D call. Germline V gives CDR1 SGHAT, CDR2 FQNNGV. Trimming shortened V by 3 bases and J by 2 bases, and 19 bases separated the two germline ends. The CDR3 is 17 amino acids.

The chain joins TRBV29-1 to TRBJ2-5; 10 nucleotides align to TRBD1. TRBJ2-7 explains the end of the DNA better; the J call may be wrong. The CDR3 consists of 15 residues. CDR1 SQVTM and CDR2 ANQGSEA come from the germline V gene. In nucleotides, the CDR3 is TGCAGCGTTGAAGGTACCGGGACAGGGGCCTACGAGCAGTACTTC. Translated, it gives CSVEGTGTGAYEQYF.

The rearrangement links TRBV6-5 to TRBJ1-1; D gene ambiguous. The germline CDR1 and CDR2 sequences are MNHEY and SVGAGI. The ends were cut back, 4 bases at V and 0 bases at J, with 12 bases in the middle. This CDR3 has 15 residues. Here the CDR3 DNA reads TGTGCCAGCAGTTGGGCCCGGGCCGTGAACACTGAAGCTTTCTTT. It is translated as CASSWARAVNTEAFF.

The genes are TRBV3-1 and TRBJ2-1; 7 bases line up with TRBD2. The CDR3 sequence is 16 residues long. The V gene end was trimmed by 4 bases and the J gene end by 8 bases; junction bases not matched to a gene: 14. Germline V gene sequence: CDR1 LGHDT, CDR2 YNNKEL (reference sequence). CDR3: CASSPQREGKGYEQFF. DNA for the CDR3: TGTGCCAGCAGCCCACAGCGGGAAGGGAAAGGCTATGAGCAGTTCTTC.

A few counts support this clonotype. This rearrangement joins TRBV20-1 to TRBJ2-7; possibly TRBD1 or TRBD2 for D (5 bases each). The CDR3 sequence is 15 residues long. Germline CDR1 and CDR2: DFQATT and SNEGSKA (reference sequence). V was shortened by 5 bases and J by 3 bases, with 20 bases between the two germline ends. The CDR3 nucleotides are TGCAGTGCTCGCGTGGACGAGGGGCTAATCTACGAGCAGTACTTC. It codes for CSARVDEGLIYEQYF.

This clonotype has a handful of counts. The chain combines TRBV15 with TRBJ2-1; 10 bases align to TRBD2. The CDR3 totals 15 residues. Trimming cost V 5 bases and J 8 bases; bases outside gene matches: 9. Germline values: CDR1 LNHNV, CDR2 YYDKDF (reference sequence). CDR3 DNA sequence: TGTGCCACCAGCGAATCTAGCGGGGGAGGCGATGAGCAGTTCTTC. Translating gives CATSESSGGGDEQFF.

V is TRBV7-2 and J is TRBJ2-7; no clear D gene. The V gene lost 1 base and the J gene lost 9 bases, with 7 bases spanning the gap. CDR1 is SGHTA, CDR2 FQGNSA, per germline. CDR3 length: 11 amino acids. CDR3 coding DNA: TGTGCCAGCAGCTTAGTCTTTGGGCAGTACTTC. This encodes CASSLVFGQYF. The full variable domain, rest sourced from reference TRBV7-2 and TRBJ2-7, is GAGVSQSPSNKVTEKGKDVELRCDPISGHTALYWYRQSLGQGLEFLIYFQGNSAPDKSGLPSDRFSAERTGGSVSTLTIQRTQQEDSAVYLCASSLVFGQYFGPGTRLTVT.

This chain uses TRBV27 with TRBJ2-1; 8 positions agree with TRBD1. The CDR3 covers 15 residues. V trimming: 2 bases; J trimming: 5 bases; junction bases outside the gene matches: 5. CDR1 and CDR2 from the germline V gene are MNHEY and SMNVEV (reference sequence). The CDR3 DNA reads as TGTGCCAGCAGTTTACCCGGGACAGGTAACAATGAGCAGTTCTTC. Residues: CASSLPGTGNNEQFF.

The chain joins TRBV20-1 to TRBJ2-5, with D possibly matching TRBD1 (6 bases). The CDR3 is 12 residues long. V was trimmed by 4 bases and J by 5 bases, leaving 11 bases between them. Germline CDR1 DFQATT, CDR2 SNEGSKA (reference sequence). CDR3 bases: TGCAGTGCTATTACAGGGCCCGAGACCCAGTACTTC. It encodes CSAITGPETQYF.

The V and J genes are TRBV29-1 and TRBJ2-1; D is undetermined. The germline gives CDR1 SQVTM, CDR2 ANQGSEA. This CDR3 region has 12 residues. V was trimmed by 4 bases and J by 6 bases, leaving 10 bases between them. The CDR3 DNA reads TGCAGCGTTGCAGGAATAGGCAATGAGCAGTTCTTC. This translates into CSVAGIGNEQFF.

This clonotype was picked up a small number of times. The CDR3 loop reads CASSYGLAGISYNEQFF. The CDR3 region has the DNA TGCGCCAGCAGCTACGGACTAGCGGGAATCTCCTACAATGAGCAGTTCTTC. The chain recombines TRBV5-1 with TRBJ2-1; 12 bases are shared with TRBD2. The CDR3 spans 17 residues. J lost 0 bases, V lost 3 bases, and 4 bases had no gene match. Germline CDR1 reads SGHRS; CDR2 reads YFSETQ.

J is TRBJ1-5 and V is TRBV10-1, with 7 nucleotides matching TRBD1. CDR3 size: 13 residues. J lost 5 bases, V lost 10 bases, and 8 bases had no gene match. The germline V gene encodes CDR1 WNHNN and CDR2 SYGVQD (reference sequence). The CDR3 DNA sequence: TGCGCCACCAGCCGGGACAGCCATCAGCCCCAGCATTTT. It specifies CATSRDSHQPQHF.

This clonotype has only a few counts. The chain uses TRBV6-2 or TRBV6-3 and TRBJ1-6; perhaps TRBD1 as D (5 bases). The V end lost 5 bases, the J end lost 11 bases, and 10 bases lay between the germline ends. CDR3 length equals 12 residues. In germline, CDR1 is MNHEY, CDR2 SVGEGT. The CDR3, as DNA: TGTGCCAGCAGTATGACAGCAGCACCCCTCCACTTT. Its translation is CASSMTAAPLHF.